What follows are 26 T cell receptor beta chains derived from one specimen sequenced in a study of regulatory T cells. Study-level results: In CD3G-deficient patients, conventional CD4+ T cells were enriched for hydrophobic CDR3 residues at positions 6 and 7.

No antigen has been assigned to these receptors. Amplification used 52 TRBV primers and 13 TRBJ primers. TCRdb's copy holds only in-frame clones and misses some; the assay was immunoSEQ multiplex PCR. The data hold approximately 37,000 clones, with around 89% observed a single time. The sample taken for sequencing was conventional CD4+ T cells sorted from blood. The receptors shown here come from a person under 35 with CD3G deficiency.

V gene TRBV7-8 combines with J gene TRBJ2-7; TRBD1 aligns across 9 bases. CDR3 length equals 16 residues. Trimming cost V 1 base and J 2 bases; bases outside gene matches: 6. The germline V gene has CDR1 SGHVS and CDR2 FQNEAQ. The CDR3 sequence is CASSLGGGQGTYEQYF. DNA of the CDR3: TGTGCCAGCAGCTTAGGGGGTGGACAGGGGACCTACGAGCAGTACTTC.

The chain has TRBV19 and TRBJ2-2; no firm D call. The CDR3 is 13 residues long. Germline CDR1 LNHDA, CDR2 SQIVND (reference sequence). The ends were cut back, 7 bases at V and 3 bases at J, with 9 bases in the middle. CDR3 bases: TGTGCCAGTAAACTCTCGGACACCGGGGAGCTGTTTTTT. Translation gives CASKLSDTGELFF.

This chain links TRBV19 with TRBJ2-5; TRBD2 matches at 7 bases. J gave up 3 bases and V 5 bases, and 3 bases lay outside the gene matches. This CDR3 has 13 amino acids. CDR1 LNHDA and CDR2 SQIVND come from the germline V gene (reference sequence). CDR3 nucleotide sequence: TGTGCCAGTAGTCGAAGCGGGGAAGAGACCCAGTACTTC. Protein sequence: CASSRSGEETQYF.

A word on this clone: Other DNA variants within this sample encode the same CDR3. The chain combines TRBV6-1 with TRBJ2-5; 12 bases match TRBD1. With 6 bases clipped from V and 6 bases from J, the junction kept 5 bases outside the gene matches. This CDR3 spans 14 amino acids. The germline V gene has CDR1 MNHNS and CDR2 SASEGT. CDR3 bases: TGTGCCAGCAGGGGACAGGGGGCCGGAAAGACCCAGTACTTC. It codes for CASRGQGAGKTQYF.

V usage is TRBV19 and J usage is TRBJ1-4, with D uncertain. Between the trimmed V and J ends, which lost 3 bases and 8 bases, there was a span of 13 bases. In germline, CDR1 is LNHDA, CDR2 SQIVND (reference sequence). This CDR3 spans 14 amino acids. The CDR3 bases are TGTGCCAGTAGTATGGGCGCCGTTGGCGAAAAACTGTTTTTT. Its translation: CASSMGAVGEKLFF.

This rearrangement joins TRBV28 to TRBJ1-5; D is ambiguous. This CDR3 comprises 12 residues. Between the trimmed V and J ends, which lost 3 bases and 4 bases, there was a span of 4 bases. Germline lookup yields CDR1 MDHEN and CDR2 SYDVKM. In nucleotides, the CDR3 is TGTGCCAGCAGTTTCCCTAATCAGCCCCAGCATTTT. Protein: CASSFPNQPQHF.

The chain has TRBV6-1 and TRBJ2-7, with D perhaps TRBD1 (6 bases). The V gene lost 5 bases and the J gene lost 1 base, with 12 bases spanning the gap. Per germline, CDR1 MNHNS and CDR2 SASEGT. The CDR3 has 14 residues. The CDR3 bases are TGTGCCAGCAGTTTACAGGGACCATCCTACGAGCAGTACTTC. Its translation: CASSLQGPSYEQYF.

CDR3 nucleotides: TGTGCCAGCAGTGGAGGTTCCAAGGACAGGCGACAAGCTTTCTTT. Translated: CASSGGSKDRRQAFF. The V call is TRBV6-1, the J call TRBJ1-1; 7 bases are a match to TRBD1. The CDR3 spans 15 residues. Germline V gene sequence: CDR1 MNHNS, CDR2 SASEGT. The V segment lost 4 bases and the J segment 9 bases; nucleotides outside the gene matches: 14.

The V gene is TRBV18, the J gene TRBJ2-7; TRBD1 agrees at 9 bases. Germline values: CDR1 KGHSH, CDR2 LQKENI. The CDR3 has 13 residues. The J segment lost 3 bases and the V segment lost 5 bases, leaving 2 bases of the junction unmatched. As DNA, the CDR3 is TGTGCCAGCTCAGCGGGACAGGGCTACGAGCAGTACTTC. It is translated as CASSAGQGYEQYF.

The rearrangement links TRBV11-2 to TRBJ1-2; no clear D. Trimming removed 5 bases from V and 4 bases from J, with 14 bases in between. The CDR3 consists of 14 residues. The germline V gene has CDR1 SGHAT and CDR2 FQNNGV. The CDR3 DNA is TGTGCCAGCAGCCAAGCCGGCAGAATCTATGGCTACACCTTC. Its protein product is CASSQAGRIYGYTF.

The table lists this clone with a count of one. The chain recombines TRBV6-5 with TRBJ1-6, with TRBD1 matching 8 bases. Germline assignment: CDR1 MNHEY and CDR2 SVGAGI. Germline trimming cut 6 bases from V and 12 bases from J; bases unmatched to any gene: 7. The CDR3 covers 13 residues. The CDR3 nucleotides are TGTGCCAGCAGAACCATCGACAGGGGACCCCTCCACTTT. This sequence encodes CASRTIDRGPLHF.

CDR3 sequence (DNA): TGCGCCAGCAGTTATGGGGACAGGGAGGGCGAAAAACTGTTTTTT. Encoded protein: CASSYGDREGEKLFF. The rearrangement joins TRBV23-1 to TRBJ1-4; 9 nucleotides line up with TRBD1. TRBV23-1 is treated as an ORF (open reading frame) with a function not yet certain. The V segment lost 5 bases and the J segment 8 bases; nucleotides outside the gene matches: 9. The CDR3 contains 15 residues.

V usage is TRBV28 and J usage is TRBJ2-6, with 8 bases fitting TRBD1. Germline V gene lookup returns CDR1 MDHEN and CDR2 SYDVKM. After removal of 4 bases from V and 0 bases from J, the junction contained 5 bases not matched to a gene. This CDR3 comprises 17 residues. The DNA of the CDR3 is TGTGCCAGCAGTTCCGGGACAGGCCTCTCTGGGGCCAACGTCCTGACTTTC. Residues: CASSSGTGLSGANVLTF. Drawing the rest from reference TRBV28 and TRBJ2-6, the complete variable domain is DVKVTQSSRYLVKRTGEKVFLECVQDMDHENMFWYRQDPGLGLRLIYFSYDVKMKEKGDIPEGYSVSREKKERFSLILESASTNQTSMYLCASSSGTGLSGANVLTFGAGSRLTVL.

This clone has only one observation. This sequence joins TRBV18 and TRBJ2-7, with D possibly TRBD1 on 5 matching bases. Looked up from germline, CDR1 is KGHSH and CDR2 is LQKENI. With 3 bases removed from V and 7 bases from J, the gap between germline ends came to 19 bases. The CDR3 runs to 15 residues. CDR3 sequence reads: CASSPGWGPQSEQYF. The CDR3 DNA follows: TGTGCCAGCTCACCCGGTTGGGGCCCGCAATCGGAGCAGTACTTC.

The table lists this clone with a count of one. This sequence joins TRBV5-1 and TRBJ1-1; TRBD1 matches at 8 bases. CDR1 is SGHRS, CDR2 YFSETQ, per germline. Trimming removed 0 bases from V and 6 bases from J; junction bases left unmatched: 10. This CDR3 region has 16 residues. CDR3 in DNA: TGCGCCAGCAGCTTGGCCTTAAGCGGACAGGGCGCTGAAGCTTTCTTT. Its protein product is CASSLALSGQGAEAFF.

CDR3 nucleotides: TGTGCCAGCGGCTACAGGGGGCTTGACGAGCAGTACTTC. Protein: CASGYRGLDEQYF. The J gene is TRBJ2-7, the V gene TRBV6-1, with 9 bases matching TRBD1. The CDR3 is 13 amino acids. V lost 8 bases and J lost 5; bases outside the gene matches: 7. The germline V gene has CDR1 MNHNS and CDR2 SASEGT.

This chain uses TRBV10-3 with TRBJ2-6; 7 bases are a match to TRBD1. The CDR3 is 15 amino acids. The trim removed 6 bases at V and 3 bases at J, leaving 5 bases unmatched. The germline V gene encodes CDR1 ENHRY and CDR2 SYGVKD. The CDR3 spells CAISEGAGGANVLTF. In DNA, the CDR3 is TGTGCCATCAGCGAGGGGGCGGGTGGGGCCAACGTCCTGACTTTC.

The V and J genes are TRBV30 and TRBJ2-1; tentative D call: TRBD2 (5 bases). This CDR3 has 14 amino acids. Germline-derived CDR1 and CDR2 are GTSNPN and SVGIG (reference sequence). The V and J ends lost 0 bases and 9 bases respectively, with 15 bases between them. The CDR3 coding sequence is TGTGCCTGGAGTGTAGGGAGATCCTTCGGTGAGCAGTTCTTC. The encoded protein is CAWSVGRSFGEQFF.

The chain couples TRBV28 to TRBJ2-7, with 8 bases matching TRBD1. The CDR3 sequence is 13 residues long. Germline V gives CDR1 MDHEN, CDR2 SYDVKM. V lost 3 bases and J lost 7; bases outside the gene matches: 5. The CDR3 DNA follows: TGTGCCAGCAGTTTGGCCGACAGGGGTGAGCAGTACTTC. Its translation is CASSLADRGEQYF.

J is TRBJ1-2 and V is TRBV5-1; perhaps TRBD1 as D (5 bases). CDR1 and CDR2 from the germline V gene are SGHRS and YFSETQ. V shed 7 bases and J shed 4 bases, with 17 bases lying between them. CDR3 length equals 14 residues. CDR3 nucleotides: TGCGCCAGCCGTTCGACGCAGGGAGCCTATGGCTACACCTTC. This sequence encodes CASRSTQGAYGYTF.

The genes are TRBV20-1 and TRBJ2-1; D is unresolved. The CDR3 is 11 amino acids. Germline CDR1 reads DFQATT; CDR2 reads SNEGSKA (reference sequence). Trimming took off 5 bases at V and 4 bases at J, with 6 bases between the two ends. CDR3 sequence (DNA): TGCAGTGCTTCCTTATACAATGAGCAGTTCTTC. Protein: CSASLYNEQFF.

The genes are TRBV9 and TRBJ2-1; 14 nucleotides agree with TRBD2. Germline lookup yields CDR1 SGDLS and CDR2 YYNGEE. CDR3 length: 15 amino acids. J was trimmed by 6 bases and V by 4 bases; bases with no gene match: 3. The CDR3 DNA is TGTGCCAGCAGCCCAGGACTAGCGGGAGGCAATGAGCAGTTCTTC. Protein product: CASSPGLAGGNEQFF.

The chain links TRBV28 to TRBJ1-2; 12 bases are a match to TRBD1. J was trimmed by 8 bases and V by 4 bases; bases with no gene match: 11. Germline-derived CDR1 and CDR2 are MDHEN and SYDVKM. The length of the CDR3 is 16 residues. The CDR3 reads CASSSTRDRGRRGYTF. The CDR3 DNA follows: TGTGCCAGCAGTTCGACCAGGGACAGGGGGCGGCGGGGCTACACCTTC.

CDR3 amino acids: CASSPKGQGSTGANVLTF. The CDR3 DNA follows: TGTGCCAGTAGTCCCAAGGGACAGGGGAGCACTGGGGCCAACGTCCTGACTTTC. The rearrangement joins TRBV19 to TRBJ2-6, with 10 bases fitting TRBD1. The CDR3 extends over 18 amino acids. The junction had 9 bases not matched to a gene; V was cut back by 5 bases and J by 2 bases. Germline values: CDR1 LNHDA, CDR2 SQIVND (reference sequence).

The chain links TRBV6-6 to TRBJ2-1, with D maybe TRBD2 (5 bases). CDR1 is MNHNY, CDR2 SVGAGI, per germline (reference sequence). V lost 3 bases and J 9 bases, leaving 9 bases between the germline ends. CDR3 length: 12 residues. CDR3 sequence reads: CASSYRGLEQFF. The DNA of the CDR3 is TGTGCCAGCAGTTATAGAGGGCTTGAGCAGTTCTTC.

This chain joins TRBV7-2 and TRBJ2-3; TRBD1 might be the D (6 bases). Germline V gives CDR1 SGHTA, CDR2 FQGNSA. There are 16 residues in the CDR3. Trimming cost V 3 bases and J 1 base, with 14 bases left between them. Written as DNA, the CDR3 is TGTGCCAGCAGCTTCCAGGGCCCAGGGGGCACAGATACGCAGTATTTT. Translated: CASSFQGPGGTDTQYF.